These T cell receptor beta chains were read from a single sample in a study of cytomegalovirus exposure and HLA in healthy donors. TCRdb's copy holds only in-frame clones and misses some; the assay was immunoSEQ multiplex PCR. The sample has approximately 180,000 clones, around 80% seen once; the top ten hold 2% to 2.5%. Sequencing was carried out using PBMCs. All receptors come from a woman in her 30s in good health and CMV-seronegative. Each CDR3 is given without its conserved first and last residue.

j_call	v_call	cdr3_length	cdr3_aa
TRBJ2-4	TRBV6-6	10	ASRFAKNSQY
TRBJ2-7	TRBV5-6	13	ASSLGQGRSYEQY
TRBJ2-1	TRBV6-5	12	ASSYSSLGNEQF
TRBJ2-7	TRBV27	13	ASRPLTGPTYEQY
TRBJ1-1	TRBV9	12	ASSVEAGNTEAF
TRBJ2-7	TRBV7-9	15	SSSPMRGRTGVYEQY
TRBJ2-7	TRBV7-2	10	ASSVRQGEQY
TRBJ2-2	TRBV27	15	ASSLRQGRRNTGELF
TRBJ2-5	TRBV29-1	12	SVDTAPATATQY
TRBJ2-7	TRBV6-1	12	ASRRTGNSYEQY
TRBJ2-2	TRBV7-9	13	ASSLSQGNTGELF
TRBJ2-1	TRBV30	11	AWKRTGSNEQF
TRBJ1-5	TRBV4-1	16	ASSQVTGHFYSNQPQH
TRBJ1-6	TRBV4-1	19	ASSQEHGTDVMSSYNSPLH
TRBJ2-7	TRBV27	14	ASSLRQGYFSYEQY
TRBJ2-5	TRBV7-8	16	ASSLVPRQGARRKTQY
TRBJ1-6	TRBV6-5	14	ASSYGILAGNSPLH
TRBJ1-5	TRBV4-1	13	ASSQDVQGYQPQH
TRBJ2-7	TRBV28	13	ASSLPGQGTHEQY
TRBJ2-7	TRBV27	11	ASRRTSDYEQY
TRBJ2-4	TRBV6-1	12	ASTIGTVKNSQY
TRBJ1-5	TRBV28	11	ASTRQYNQPQH